The 32 T cell receptor beta chains below all came from one sample that was sequenced in a study of T cell responses to AZD1222 COVID-19 vaccine. The assay was immunoSEQ multiplex PCR, and TCRdb's table has in-frame clones only and misses some. Of around 150,000 clones listed, roughly 89% are singletons. The sequencing here drew on peripheral blood, taken on day 0 of AZD1222 vaccination. These receptor sequences come from an adult in good health.

V gene TRBV5-1 combines with J gene TRBJ2-3, with 8 bases matching TRBD2. Germline V lookup: CDR1 SGHRS, CDR2 YFSETQ. The CDR3 runs to 19 residues. V was clipped by 0 bases and J by 1 base; unmatched bases: 13. The CDR3 nucleotides read TGCGCCAGCAGCTTGGCCGTCAGCGGGGGAGATCCTCGCACAGATACGCAGTATTTT. This sequence encodes CASSLAVSGGDPRTDTQYF.

This rearrangement joins TRBV7-2 to TRBJ2-7; 7 positions match TRBD1. After removal of 1 base from V and 0 bases from J, the junction contained 12 bases not matched to a gene. Germline-derived CDR1 and CDR2 are SGHTA and FQGNSA. This CDR3 is 18 amino acids long. The CDR3 nucleotides read TGTGCCAGCAGCTTAGTCGGCAGGGGGTTTAAAAGCTCCTACGAGCAGTACTTC. It encodes CASSLVGRGFKSSYEQYF.

V and J are TRBV19 and TRBJ2-7; D is perhaps TRBD2 (5 bases). From germline, CDR1 is LNHDA and CDR2 SQIVND (reference sequence). CDR3 size: 13 residues. Trimming left V 5 bases short and J 3 bases short, with 11 bases between. The CDR3 loop reads CASSAEGGYEQYF. CDR3 nucleotides: TGTGCCAGTAGTGCGGAAGGAGGCTACGAGCAGTACTTC.

This clone was detected once. V and J are TRBV4-2 and TRBJ1-3; no reliable D call. The germline gives CDR1 LGHNA, CDR2 YNFKEQ. Trimming stripped 1 base from V and 4 bases from J, with 5 bases between. The CDR3 has 13 residues. The CDR3 spells CASSQGVGNTIYF. The DNA of the CDR3 is TGTGCCAGCAGCCAAGGGGTAGGAAACACCATATATTTT.

The rearrangement links TRBV7-3 to TRBJ1-5, with a weak D call TRBD1 (6 bases). Trimming stripped 5 bases from V and 3 bases from J, with 11 bases between. CDR1 and CDR2 (germline): SGHTA, FQGTGA. This CDR3 is 14 amino acids long. In nucleotides, the CDR3 is TGTGCCAGCAGCCCCGGGGGGCCCAATCAGCCCCAGCATTTT. Residues: CASSPGGPNQPQHF.

The V and J genes are TRBV30 and TRBJ1-2, with D possibly being TRBD1 (6 bases). The germline gives CDR1 GTSNPN, CDR2 SVGIG (reference sequence). Trimming removed 2 bases at V and 6 bases at J, with 10 bases between. This CDR3 has 12 residues. CDR3 residues: CAWSPTGNGYTF. The CDR3 nucleotides read TGTGCCTGGAGTCCGACAGGAAATGGCTACACCTTC.

This rearrangement joins TRBV7-6 to TRBJ1-3, with D hard to call. Germline V gene sequence: CDR1 SGHVS, CDR2 FNYEAQ. V was trimmed by 3 bases and J by 2 bases, leaving 14 bases between them. The CDR3 length is 16 residues. CDR3 sequence (DNA): TGTGCCAGCAGCTTTAGCTTTACAAAAACTGGAAACACCATATATTTT. It is translated as CASSFSFTKTGNTIYF. Supplemented by reference TRBV7-6 and TRBJ1-3, the full variable domain reads GAGVSQSPRYKVTKRGQDVALRCDPISGHVSLYWYRQALGQGPEFLTYFNYEAQQDKSGLPNDRFSAERPEGSISTLTIQRTEQRDSAMYRCASSFSFTKTGNTIYFGEGSWLTVV.

The genes are TRBV15 and TRBJ1-3; D unresolved. Germline CDR1 is LNHNV and CDR2 is YYDKDF (reference sequence). The CDR3 sequence is 13 residues long. The V end was cut by 1 base, the J end by 2 bases, with 3 bases between. The CDR3 sequence: CATSRVPGNTIYF. The CDR3 DNA reads TGTGCCACCAGCAGAGTTCCTGGAAACACCATATATTTT.

The CDR3 DNA follows: TGTGCCAGCAGCCCAACTAGCGACCACAATGAGCAGTTCTTC. Its protein product is CASSPTSDHNEQFF. The rearrangement links TRBV28 to TRBJ2-1, with 7 bases aligning to TRBD2. The CDR3 is made up of 14 amino acids. V dropped 6 bases and J dropped 5; count of bases not matched to a gene: 7. Germline assignment: CDR1 MDHEN and CDR2 SYDVKM.

The chain has TRBV2 and TRBJ2-7; 9 nucleotides line up with TRBD2. The CDR3 sequence is 15 residues long. The J segment lost 0 bases and the V segment lost 7 bases, leaving 7 bases of the junction unmatched. Germline V gives CDR1 SNHLY, CDR2 FYNNEI. In DNA form, the CDR3 reads TGTGCCAGCACATCCCCTAGCGGGGACTCCTACGAGCAGTACTTC. This codes for CASTSPSGDSYEQYF. Supplemented by reference TRBV2 and TRBJ2-7, the full variable domain reads EPEVTQTPSHQVTQMGQEVILRCVPISNHLYFYWYRQILGQKVEFLVSFYNNEISEKSEIFDDQFSVERPDGSNFTLKIRSTKLEDSAMYFCASTSPSGDSYEQYFGPGTRLTVT.

This clone was counted once. The chain recombines TRBV11-2 with TRBJ2-3, with D perhaps TRBD2 (6 bases). The V gene's germline CDR1 is SGHAT and CDR2 FQNNGV. V lost 3 bases and J lost 2, with 15 bases in between. The CDR3 is 16 amino acids. CDR3 sequence: CASSFLGAGPTDTQYF. The CDR3 DNA reads TGTGCCAGCAGCTTCCTCGGGGCGGGGCCCACAGATACGCAGTATTTT.

This clone was picked up one time. V gene TRBV6-2 or TRBV6-3 combines with J gene TRBJ1-6, with D perhaps matching TRBD1 (5 bases). V was trimmed by 1 base and J by 8 bases, leaving 12 bases between them. CDR1 MNHEY and CDR2 SVGEGT come from the germline V gene. The CDR3 consists of 15 residues. The CDR3 sequence: CASSYLGGGDSPLHF. CDR3 bases: TGTGCCAGCAGTTACTTGGGGGGAGGGGATTCACCCCTCCACTTT.

The CDR3 DNA is TGTGCCAGCAGCGATACAACTGAAGCTTTCTTT. It yields the protein CASSDTTEAFF. The chain recombines TRBV6-6 with TRBJ1-1; D gene ambiguous. The germline V gene encodes CDR1 MNHNY and CDR2 SVGAGI (reference sequence). Trimming took 6 bases from V and 5 from J, leaving 7 bases between them. The CDR3 totals 11 residues.

The chain is built from TRBV27 and TRBJ2-2; D uncertain. Germline-derived CDR1 and CDR2 are MNHEY and SMNVEV (reference sequence). CDR3 length equals 15 residues. V lost 6 bases, J lost 2 bases, and 13 bases lay in between. This CDR3 is CASSSLGTNTGELFF. For the CDR3, the DNA is TGTGCCAGCAGCTCCCTAGGCACAAACACCGGGGAGCTGTTTTTT.

The rearrangement links TRBV19 to TRBJ2-7; 9 nucleotides line up with TRBD1. V trimming: 7 bases; J trimming: 7 bases; junction bases outside the gene matches: 8. The germline CDR1 and CDR2 sequences are LNHDA and SQIVND (reference sequence). The length of the CDR3 is 13 residues. The CDR3 loop is CASKGTGLKEQYF. In DNA form, the CDR3 reads TGTGCCAGTAAGGGGACAGGGTTGAAAGAGCAGTACTTC.

The V gene is TRBV6-2 or TRBV6-3, the J gene TRBJ1-1; D remains unclear. This CDR3 comprises 19 residues. Trimming took off 2 bases at V and 0 bases at J, with 22 bases between the two ends. Germline values: CDR1 MNHEY, CDR2 SVGEGT. DNA for the CDR3: TGTGCCAGCAGTTACAAGGCAGCTTCAAGCGTAACCATGAACACTGAAGCTTTCTTT. It specifies CASSYKAASSVTMNTEAFF.

This clone has a single count. The rearrangement joins TRBV6-2 or TRBV6-3 to TRBJ2-3; 11 bases map to TRBD2. The CDR3 runs to 18 residues. The ends lost 4 bases at V and 0 bases at J; junction bases unmatched: 9. CDR1 is MNHEY, CDR2 SVGEGT, per germline. This chain's CDR3 is CASSFLRLAGRSTDTQYF. In DNA form, the CDR3 reads TGTGCCAGCAGTTTTTTGAGACTAGCGGGACGAAGCACAGATACGCAGTATTTT.

The J gene is TRBJ2-1, the V gene TRBV10-1; 13 bases agree with TRBD2. After removal of 6 bases from V and 5 bases from J, the junction contained 10 bases not matched to a gene. Germline CDR1 WNHNN, CDR2 SYGVQD (reference sequence). The CDR3 consists of 17 residues. The CDR3 loop reads CASRLVGGLAGNNEQFF. The CDR3 DNA follows: TGCGCCAGCAGACTAGTTGGGGGACTAGCGGGGAACAATGAGCAGTTCTTC.

The V and J genes are TRBV7-9 and TRBJ1-1; the D is unclear. The V gene's germline CDR1 is SEHNR and CDR2 FQNEAQ (reference sequence). V lost 3 bases to trimming and J lost 1 base, with 6 bases between them. The CDR3 totals 13 residues. The CDR3 DNA sequence: TGTGCCAGCAGCTTCGAATGGAACACTGAAGCTTTCTTT. Its translation: CASSFEWNTEAFF.

The gene calls are TRBV14 and TRBJ2-2, with 9 positions matching TRBD1. CDR1 and CDR2 from the germline V gene are SGHDN and FVKESK. The CDR3 is 15 amino acids. J lost 4 bases, V lost 6 bases, and 6 bases had no gene match. The chain's CDR3 is CASSLQGAPTGELFF. The DNA for the CDR3 is TGTGCCAGCAGTTTACAGGGGGCCCCCACCGGGGAGCTGTTTTTT.

The chain links TRBV19 to TRBJ2-2, with D perhaps given as TRBD1 or TRBD2 (6 bases each). Looked up from germline, CDR1 is LNHDA and CDR2 is SQIVND (reference sequence). V gave up 3 bases and J gave up 0 bases, with 26 bases separating them. The CDR3 is 21 amino acids. As DNA, the CDR3 is TGTGCCAGTAGTATTTTTCCGGGGGCCACGTCCGGACCTGCGAACACCGGGGAGCTGTTTTTT. This translates into CASSIFPGATSGPANTGELFF.

V and J are TRBV10-1 and TRBJ1-6; D call uncertain. Between the trimmed V and J ends, which lost 8 bases and 5 bases, there was a span of 31 bases. The length of the CDR3 is 20 residues. Germline CDR1 reads WNHNN; CDR2 reads SYGVQD (reference sequence). CDR3 protein: CASSRSAKGGRRPNNSPLHF. In DNA, the CDR3 is TGCGCCAGCTCCCGAAGCGCAAAAGGAGGGCGAAGGCCGAATAATTCACCCCTCCACTTT.

The chain has TRBV19 and TRBJ2-1; D is unresolved. V was clipped by 3 bases and J by 7 bases, with 10 bases between them. The CDR3 is 13 amino acids. From germline, CDR1 is LNHDA and CDR2 SQIVND (reference sequence). The CDR3 sequence is CASSIATVNEQFF. Here the CDR3 DNA reads TGTGCCAGTAGTATCGCGACTGTGAATGAGCAGTTCTTC. Full variable domain (rest looked up from reference TRBV19 and TRBJ2-1): DGGITQSPKYLFRKEGQNVTLSCEQNLNHDAMYWYRQDPGQGLRLIYYSQIVNDFQKGDIAEGYSVSREKKESFPLTVTSAQKNPTAFYLCASSIATVNEQFFGPGTRLTVL.

V usage is TRBV12-3 or TRBV12-4 and J usage is TRBJ2-1; D perhaps matches TRBD1 (5 bases). The CDR3 loop spans 13 amino acids. Trimming stripped 5 bases from V and 4 bases from J, with 9 bases between. The CDR3 DNA sequence: TGTGCCAGCAGTACAGGAGAGTACAATGAGCAGTTCTTC. Amino acids: CASSTGEYNEQFF.

V and J are TRBV18 and TRBJ1-1; weak D call: TRBD1 (5 bases). This CDR3 comprises 17 residues. CDR1 is KGHSH, CDR2 LQKENI, per germline. V lost 0 bases and J lost 0, with 14 bases in between. CDR3 nucleotides: TGTGCCAGCTCACCACCCCCGGGGACGTACATGAACACTGAAGCTTTCTTT. Its protein product is CASSPPPGTYMNTEAFF.

The sample holds one count of this clone. V usage is TRBV5-1 and J usage is TRBJ1-1; tentatively, D is TRBD1 (5 bases). The CDR3 runs to 15 residues. Germline CDR1 reads SGHRS; CDR2 reads YFSETQ. Trimming removed 3 bases at V and 7 bases at J, with 19 bases between. The CDR3 sequence is CASSWDPGPPNEAFF. Here the CDR3 DNA reads TGCGCCAGCAGCTGGGACCCGGGGCCCCCTAATGAAGCTTTCTTT.

This clone showed up just once. V usage is TRBV6-5 and J usage is TRBJ1-5; the D gene is possibly TRBD1 (5 bases). V lost 7 bases and J lost 4, with 14 bases in between. In germline, CDR1 is MNHEY, CDR2 SVGAGI. This CDR3 spans 14 amino acids. In DNA form, the CDR3 reads TGTGCCAGCAAAAGCGGGGGGAATAATCAGCCCCAGCATTTT. Translation gives CASKSGGNNQPQHF.

This chain links TRBV7-8 with TRBJ1-2; D gene unclear. Trimming removed 8 bases from V and 4 bases from J, with 17 bases in between. Germline V lookup: CDR1 SGHVS, CDR2 FQNEAQ. The CDR3 runs to 14 residues. CDR3 protein: CASGAATSVYGYTF. The CDR3 DNA is TGTGCCAGCGGAGCGGCCACCTCCGTCTATGGCTACACCTTC.

The V and J genes are TRBV15 and TRBJ1-1; 7 bases map to TRBD1. Germline V CDR1 and CDR2: LNHNV, YYDKDF (reference sequence). The ends lost 0 bases at V and 10 bases at J; junction bases unmatched: 11. This CDR3 region has 15 residues. This CDR3 is CATSRERQGGQRAFF. In nucleotides, the CDR3 is TGTGCCACCAGCAGAGAAAGACAGGGTGGGCAACGAGCTTTCTTT. Looking up the rest from reference TRBV15 and TRBJ1-1 gives the full variable domain: DAMVIQNPRYQVTQFGKPVTLSCSQTLNHNVMYWYQQKSSQAPKLLFHYYDKDFNNEADTPDNFQSRRPNTSFCFLDIRSPGLGDTAMYLCATSRERQGGQRAFFGQGTRLTVV.

The V gene is TRBV24-1, the J gene TRBJ2-1; TRBD2 matches at 9 bases. With V trimmed by 2 bases and J by 4 bases, 8 bases remained unmatched. The CDR3 is made up of 17 amino acids. Germline V gene data show CDR1 as KGHDR and CDR2 as SFDVKD. The CDR3 spells CATSDSRASGVYNEQFF. The CDR3, as DNA: TGTGCCACCAGTGATTCACGGGCTAGCGGGGTTTACAATGAGCAGTTCTTC.

The gene calls are TRBV2 and TRBJ1-5; D uncertain. This CDR3 is 17 amino acids long. The germline V gene encodes CDR1 SNHLY and CDR2 FYNNEI. Trimming left V 0 bases short and J 0 bases short, with 12 bases between. CDR3 amino acids: CASSEALGEYSNQPQHF. CDR3 bases: TGTGCCAGCAGTGAAGCGCTGGGAGAGTATAGCAATCAGCCCCAGCATTTT.

The chain links TRBV19 to TRBJ2-2; TRBD1 is a possible D gene (5 bases). Germline V gene data show CDR1 as LNHDA and CDR2 as SQIVND (reference sequence). The V end lost 3 bases, the J end lost 1 base, and 9 bases lay between the germline ends. CDR3 length: 15 amino acids. CDR3 region: CASSMGRVNTGELFF. Written as DNA, the CDR3 is TGTGCCAGTAGTATGGGCAGGGTGAACACCGGGGAGCTGTTTTTT.